This TCR beta chain was captured in a study of blood T cell repertoires in COVID-19. About the research overall: The samples span acute and convalescent COVID-19 from the United States, Italy and Spain. PBMCs, B-cell-depleted T cells, or T cells were the source of the cDNA or gDNA that made up the material.

The CDR3 covers 17 residues. Looked up from germline, CDR1 is MNHEY and CDR2 is SMNVEV (reference sequence). The V segment lost 0 bases and the J segment 4 bases; nucleotides outside the gene matches: 7. Source study methods: By means of reference gene primer amplification, nucleated cell counts were estimated. Produced via immunoSEQ multiplex PCR; TCRdb's table is partial and in-frame only. The V and J calls and the clone size are those of that table, but D and trimming were determined from the DNA. The data show 190,000 or so clones, with approximately 87% seen just once and 2.5% held by the top ten.

The specimen was peripheral blood. The sequence derives from a man aged 40-55 years with active or convalescent COVID-19. The chain has TRBV27 and TRBJ1-2; 11 nucleotides agree with TRBD1. CDR3 in DNA: TGTGCCAGCAGTTTATCCAGTCCCGGGACAGGGGGCTATGGCTACACCTTC. It codes for CASSLSSPGTGGYGYTF.